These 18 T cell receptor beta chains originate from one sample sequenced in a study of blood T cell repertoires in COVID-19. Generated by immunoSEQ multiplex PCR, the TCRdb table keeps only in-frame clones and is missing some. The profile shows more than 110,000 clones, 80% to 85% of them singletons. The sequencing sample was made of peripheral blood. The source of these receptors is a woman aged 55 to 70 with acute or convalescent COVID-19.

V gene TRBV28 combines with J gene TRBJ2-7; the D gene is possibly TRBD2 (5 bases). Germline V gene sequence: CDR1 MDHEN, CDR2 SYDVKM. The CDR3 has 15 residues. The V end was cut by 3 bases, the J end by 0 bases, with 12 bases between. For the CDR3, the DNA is TGTGCCAGCAGTTTGCCGGGATCCCTCTCCTACGAGCAGTACTTC. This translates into CASSLPGSLSYEQYF.

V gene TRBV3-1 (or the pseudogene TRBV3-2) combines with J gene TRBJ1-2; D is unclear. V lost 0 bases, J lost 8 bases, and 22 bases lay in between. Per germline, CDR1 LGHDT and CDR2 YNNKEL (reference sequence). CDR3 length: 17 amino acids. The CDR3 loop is CASSQEWAEGWGRGYTF. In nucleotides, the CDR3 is TGTGCCAGCAGCCAAGAATGGGCCGAGGGTTGGGGTCGCGGCTACACCTTC.

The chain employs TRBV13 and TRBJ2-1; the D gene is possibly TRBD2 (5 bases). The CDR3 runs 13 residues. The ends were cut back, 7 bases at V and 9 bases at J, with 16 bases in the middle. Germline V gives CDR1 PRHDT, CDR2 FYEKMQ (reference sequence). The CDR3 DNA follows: TGTGCCAGCACCTACGCCACTAGTGTTGAGCAGTTCTTC. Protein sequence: CASTYATSVEQFF.

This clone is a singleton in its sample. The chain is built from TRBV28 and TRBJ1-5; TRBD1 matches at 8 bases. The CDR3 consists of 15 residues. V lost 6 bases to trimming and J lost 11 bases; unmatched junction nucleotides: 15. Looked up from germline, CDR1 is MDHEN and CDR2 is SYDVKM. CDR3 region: CASSTDRGGSRAQHF. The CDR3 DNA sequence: TGTGCCAGCAGCACCGACAGGGGCGGGAGCCGGGCCCAGCATTTT.

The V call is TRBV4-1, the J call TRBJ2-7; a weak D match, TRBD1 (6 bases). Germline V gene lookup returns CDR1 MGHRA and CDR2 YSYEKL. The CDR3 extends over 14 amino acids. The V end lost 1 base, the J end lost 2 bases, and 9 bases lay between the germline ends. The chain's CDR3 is CASSQGTEAYEQYF. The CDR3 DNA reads TGCGCCAGCAGCCAAGGGACAGAGGCCTACGAGCAGTACTTC.

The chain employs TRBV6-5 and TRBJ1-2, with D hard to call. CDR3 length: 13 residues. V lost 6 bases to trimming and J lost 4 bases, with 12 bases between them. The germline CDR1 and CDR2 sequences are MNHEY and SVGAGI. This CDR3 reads CASREEYGYGYTF. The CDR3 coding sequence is TGTGCCAGCAGGGAGGAGTATGGCTATGGCTACACCTTC.

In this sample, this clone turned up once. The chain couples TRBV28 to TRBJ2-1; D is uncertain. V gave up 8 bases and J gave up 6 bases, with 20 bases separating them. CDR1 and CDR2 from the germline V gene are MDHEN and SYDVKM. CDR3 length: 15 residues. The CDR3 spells CASSTPRLRINEQFF. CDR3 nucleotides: TGTGCCAGCTCCACCCCGAGGTTAAGGATCAATGAGCAGTTCTTC.

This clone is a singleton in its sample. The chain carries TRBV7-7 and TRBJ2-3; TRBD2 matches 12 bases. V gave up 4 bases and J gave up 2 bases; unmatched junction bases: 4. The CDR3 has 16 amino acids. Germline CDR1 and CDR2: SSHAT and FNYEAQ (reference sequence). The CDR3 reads CASSSGLAGNTDTQYF. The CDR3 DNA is TGTGCCAGCAGCTCAGGACTAGCGGGGAACACAGATACGCAGTATTTT.

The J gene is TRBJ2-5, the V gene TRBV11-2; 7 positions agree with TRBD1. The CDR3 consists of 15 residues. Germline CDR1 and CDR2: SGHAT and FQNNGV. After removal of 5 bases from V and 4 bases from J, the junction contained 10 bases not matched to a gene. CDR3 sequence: CASSAEQGRVETQYF. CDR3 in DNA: TGTGCCAGCAGCGCTGAACAGGGGCGCGTAGAGACCCAGTACTTC.

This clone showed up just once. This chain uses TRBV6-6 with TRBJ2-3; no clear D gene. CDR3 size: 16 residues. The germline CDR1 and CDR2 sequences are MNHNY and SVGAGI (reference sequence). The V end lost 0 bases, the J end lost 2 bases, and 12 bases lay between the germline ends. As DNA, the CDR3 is TGTGCCAGCAGTTACTCGAATAGTGGTTTCACAGATACGCAGTATTTT. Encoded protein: CASSYSNSGFTDTQYF.

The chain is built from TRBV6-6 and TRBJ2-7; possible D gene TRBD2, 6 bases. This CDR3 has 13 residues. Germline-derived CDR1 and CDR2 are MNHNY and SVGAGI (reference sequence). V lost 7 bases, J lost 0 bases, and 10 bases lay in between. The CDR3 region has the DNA TGTGCCAGCATTGGGGGGAACTCCTACGAGCAGTACTTC. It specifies CASIGGNSYEQYF.

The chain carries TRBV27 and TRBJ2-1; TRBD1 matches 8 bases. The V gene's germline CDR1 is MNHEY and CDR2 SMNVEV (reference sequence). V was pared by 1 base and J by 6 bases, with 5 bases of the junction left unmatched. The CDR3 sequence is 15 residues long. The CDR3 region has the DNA TGTGCCAGCAGTTTATTCGGACAGGGCCTCAATGAGCAGTTCTTC. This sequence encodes CASSLFGQGLNEQFF.

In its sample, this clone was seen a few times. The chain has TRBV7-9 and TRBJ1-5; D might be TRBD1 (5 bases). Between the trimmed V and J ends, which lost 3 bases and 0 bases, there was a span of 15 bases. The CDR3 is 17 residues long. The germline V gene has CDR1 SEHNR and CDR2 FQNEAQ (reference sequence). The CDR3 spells CASSFSPGGGSNQPQHF. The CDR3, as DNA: TGTGCCAGCAGCTTCTCCCCCGGGGGGGGTAGCAATCAGCCCCAGCATTTT. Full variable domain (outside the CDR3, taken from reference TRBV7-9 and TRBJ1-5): DTGVSQNPRHKITKRGQNVTFRCDPISEHNRLYWYRQTLGQGPEFLTYFQNEAQLEKSRLLSDRFSAERPKGSFSTLEIQRTEQGDSAMYLCASSFSPGGGSNQPQHFGDGTRLSIL.

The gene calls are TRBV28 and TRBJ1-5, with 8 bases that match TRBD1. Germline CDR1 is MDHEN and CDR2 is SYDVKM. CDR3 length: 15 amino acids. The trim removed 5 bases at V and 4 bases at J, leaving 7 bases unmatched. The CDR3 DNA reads TGTGCCAGCAGTCCGGACAGGGTAGGGAATCAGCCCCAGCATTTT. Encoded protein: CASSPDRVGNQPQHF.

CDR3 nucleotides: TGTGCCAGCAGTTGGGGGGATCAGCCCCAGCATTTT. Translation gives CASSWGDQPQHF. V gene TRBV28 combines with J gene TRBJ1-5; maybe TRBD1 (5 bases). Germline lookup yields CDR1 MDHEN and CDR2 SYDVKM. The V gene lost 4 bases and the J gene lost 5 bases, with 6 bases spanning the gap. There are 12 residues in the CDR3.

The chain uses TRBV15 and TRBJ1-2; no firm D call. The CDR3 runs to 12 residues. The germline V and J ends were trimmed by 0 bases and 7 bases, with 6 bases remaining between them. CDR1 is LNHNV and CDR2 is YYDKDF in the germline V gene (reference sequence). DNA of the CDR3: TGTGCCACCAGCAGAGATCGGGGTGGCTACACCTTC. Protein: CATSRDRGGYTF.

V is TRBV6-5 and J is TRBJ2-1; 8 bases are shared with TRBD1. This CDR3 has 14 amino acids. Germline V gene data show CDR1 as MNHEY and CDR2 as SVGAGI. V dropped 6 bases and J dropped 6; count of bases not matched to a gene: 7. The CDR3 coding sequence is TGTGCCAGCAGGGACCTCACAGGGGGCAATGAGCAGTTCTTC. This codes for CASRDLTGGNEQFF.

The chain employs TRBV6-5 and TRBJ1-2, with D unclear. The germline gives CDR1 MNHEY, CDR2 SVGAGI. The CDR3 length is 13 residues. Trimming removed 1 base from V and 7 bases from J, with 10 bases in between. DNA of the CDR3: TGTGCCAGCAGTTACTACTCCGGGAGTGGCTACACCTTC. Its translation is CASSYYSGSGYTF.